This TCR beta chain stems from a study of T cell responses to AZD1222 COVID-19 vaccine. Only in-frame clones appear in the TCRdb table, and some are missing; sequencing was by immunoSEQ multiplex PCR. The sample consists of 85,000 to 95,000 clones, around 87% of them appearing once. With respect to this clone: Antigen unknown.

General study results and limits: Just a handful of AZD1222 recipients were seropositive at baseline.

The sequence was collected from an adult in good health. The sample in question was peripheral blood, obtained on day 0 of AZD1222 vaccination.

The DNA of the CDR3 is TGTGCCAGCAGCCAAGACCCAGGGGGAGTCGGGGAGCTGTTTTTT. Amino acids: CASSQDPGGVGELFF. This sequence joins TRBV6-2 or TRBV6-3 and TRBJ2-2, with 7 bases lining up with TRBD1. Germline CDR1 reads MNHEY; CDR2 reads SVGEGT. The CDR3 runs 15 residues. With 6 bases clipped from V and 7 bases from J, the junction kept 11 bases outside the gene matches.